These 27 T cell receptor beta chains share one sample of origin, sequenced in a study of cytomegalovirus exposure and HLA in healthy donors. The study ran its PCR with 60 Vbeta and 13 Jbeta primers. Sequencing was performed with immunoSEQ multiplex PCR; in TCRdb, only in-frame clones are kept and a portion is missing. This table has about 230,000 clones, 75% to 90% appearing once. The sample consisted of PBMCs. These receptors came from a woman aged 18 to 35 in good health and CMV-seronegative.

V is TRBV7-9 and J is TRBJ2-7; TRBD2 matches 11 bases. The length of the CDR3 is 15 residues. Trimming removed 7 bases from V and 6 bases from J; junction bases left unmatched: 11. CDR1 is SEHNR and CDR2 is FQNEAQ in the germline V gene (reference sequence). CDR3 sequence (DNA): TGTGCCAGCAACTACCAACTAGCGGGGGTTTTCGAGCAGTACTTC. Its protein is CASNYQLAGVFEQYF.

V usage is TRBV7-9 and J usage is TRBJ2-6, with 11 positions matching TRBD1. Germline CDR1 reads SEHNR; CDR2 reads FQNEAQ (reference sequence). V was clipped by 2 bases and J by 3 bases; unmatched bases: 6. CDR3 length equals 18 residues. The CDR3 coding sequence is TGTGCCAGCAGCTTATGGACAGGGGGCGCGTATGGGGCCAACGTCCTGACTTTC. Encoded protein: CASSLWTGGAYGANVLTF. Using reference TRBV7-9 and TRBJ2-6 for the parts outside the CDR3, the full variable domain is DTGVSQNPRHKITKRGQNVTFRCDPISEHNRLYWYRQTLGQGPEFLTYFQNEAQLEKSRLLSDRFSAERPKGSFSTLEIQRTEQGDSAMYLCASSLWTGGAYGANVLTFGAGSRLTVL.

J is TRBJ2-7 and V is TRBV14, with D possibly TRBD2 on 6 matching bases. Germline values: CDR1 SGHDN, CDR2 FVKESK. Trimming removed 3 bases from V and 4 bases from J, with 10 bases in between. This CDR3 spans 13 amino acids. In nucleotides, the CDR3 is TGTGCCAGCAGCCAGGGGACTTTTTACGAGCAGTACTTC. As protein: CASSQGTFYEQYF.

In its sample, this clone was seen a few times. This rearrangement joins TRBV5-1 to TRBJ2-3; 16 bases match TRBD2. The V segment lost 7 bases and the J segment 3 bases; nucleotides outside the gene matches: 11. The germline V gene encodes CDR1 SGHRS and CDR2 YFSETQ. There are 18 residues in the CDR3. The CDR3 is CASRGLAGGPPPTDTQYF. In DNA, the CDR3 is TGCGCCAGCCGGGGACTAGCGGGGGGGCCCCCTCCGACAGATACGCAGTATTTT.

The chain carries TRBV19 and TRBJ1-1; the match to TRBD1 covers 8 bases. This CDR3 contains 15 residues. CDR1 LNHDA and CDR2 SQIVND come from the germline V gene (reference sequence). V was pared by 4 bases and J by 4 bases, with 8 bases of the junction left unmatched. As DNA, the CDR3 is TGTGCCAGTAGTACAGGGGGCTATCAGGGCACTGAAGCTTTCTTT. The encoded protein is CASSTGGYQGTEAFF.

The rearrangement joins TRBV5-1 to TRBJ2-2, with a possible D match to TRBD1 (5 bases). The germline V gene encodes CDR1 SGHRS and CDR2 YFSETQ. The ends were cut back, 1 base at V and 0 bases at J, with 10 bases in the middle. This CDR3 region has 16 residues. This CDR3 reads CASSLTGRTNTGELFF. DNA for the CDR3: TGCGCCAGCAGCTTGACAGGACGGACGAACACCGGGGAGCTGTTTTTT.

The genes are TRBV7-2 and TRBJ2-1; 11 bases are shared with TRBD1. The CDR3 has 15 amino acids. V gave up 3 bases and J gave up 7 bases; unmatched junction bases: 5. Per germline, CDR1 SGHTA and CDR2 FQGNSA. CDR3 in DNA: TGTGCCAGCAGCTTGGGTGGGACAGGGGGGAATGAGCAGTTCTTC. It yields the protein CASSLGGTGGNEQFF.

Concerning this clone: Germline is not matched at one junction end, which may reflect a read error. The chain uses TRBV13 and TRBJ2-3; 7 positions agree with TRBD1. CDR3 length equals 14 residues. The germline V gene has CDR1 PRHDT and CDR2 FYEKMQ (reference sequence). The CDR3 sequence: CDSSATGSTDTQYF. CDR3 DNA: TGTGACAGCAGCGCGACAGGGAGCACAGATACGCAGTATTTT.

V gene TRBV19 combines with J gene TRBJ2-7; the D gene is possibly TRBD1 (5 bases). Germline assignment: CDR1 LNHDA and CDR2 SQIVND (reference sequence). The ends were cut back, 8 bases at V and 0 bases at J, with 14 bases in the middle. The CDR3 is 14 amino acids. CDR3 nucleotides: TGTGCCAGTCCTCCAGGGCGAAGCTCCTACGAGCAGTACTTC. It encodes CASPPGRSSYEQYF.

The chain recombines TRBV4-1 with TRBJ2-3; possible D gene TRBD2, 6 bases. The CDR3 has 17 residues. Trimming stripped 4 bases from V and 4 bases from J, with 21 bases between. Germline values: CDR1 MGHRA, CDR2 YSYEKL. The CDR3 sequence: CASSPIGSGRAADTQYF. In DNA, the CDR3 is TGCGCCAGCAGCCCCATCGGGAGCGGGCGAGCGGCAGATACGCAGTATTTT.

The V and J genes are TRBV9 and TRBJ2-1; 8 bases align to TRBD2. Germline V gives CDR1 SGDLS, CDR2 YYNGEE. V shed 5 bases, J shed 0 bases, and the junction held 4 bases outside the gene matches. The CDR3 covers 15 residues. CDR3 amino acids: CASRGSGSSYNEQFF. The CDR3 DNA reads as TGTGCCAGCAGAGGCAGCGGGAGCTCCTACAATGAGCAGTTCTTC.

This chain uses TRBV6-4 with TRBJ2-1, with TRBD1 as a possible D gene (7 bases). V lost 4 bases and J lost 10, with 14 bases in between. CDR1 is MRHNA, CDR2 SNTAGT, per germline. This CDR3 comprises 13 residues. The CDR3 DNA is TGTGCCAGCAGTGGTCAGGGGGGTGCGGAGCAGTTCTTC. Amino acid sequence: CASSGQGGAEQFF.

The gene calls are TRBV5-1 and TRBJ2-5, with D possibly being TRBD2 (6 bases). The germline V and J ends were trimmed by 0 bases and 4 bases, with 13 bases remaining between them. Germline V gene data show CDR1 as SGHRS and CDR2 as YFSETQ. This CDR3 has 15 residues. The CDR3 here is CASSLVGGPSETQYF. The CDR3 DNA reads TGCGCCAGCAGCTTGGTAGGAGGGCCCTCAGAGACCCAGTACTTC.

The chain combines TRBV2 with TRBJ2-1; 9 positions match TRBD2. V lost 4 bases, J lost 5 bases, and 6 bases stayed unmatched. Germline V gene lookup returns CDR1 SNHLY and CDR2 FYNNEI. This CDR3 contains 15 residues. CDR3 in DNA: TGTGCCAGCAGTGGGTCTAGCGGGAACGACAATGAGCAGTTCTTC. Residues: CASSGSSGNDNEQFF.

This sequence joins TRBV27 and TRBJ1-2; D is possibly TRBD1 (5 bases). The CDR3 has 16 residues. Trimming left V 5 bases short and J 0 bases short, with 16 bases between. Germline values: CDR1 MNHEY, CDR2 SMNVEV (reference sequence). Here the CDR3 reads CASSGTRGLSNYGYTF. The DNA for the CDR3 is TGTGCCAGCAGTGGGACCCGGGGGTTGTCTAACTATGGCTACACCTTC.

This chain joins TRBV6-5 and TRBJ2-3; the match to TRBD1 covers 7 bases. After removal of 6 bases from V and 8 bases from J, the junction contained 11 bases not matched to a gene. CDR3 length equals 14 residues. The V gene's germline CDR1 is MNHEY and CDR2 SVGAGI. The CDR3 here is CASSLKTGSPTQYF. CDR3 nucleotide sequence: TGTGCCAGCAGCCTAAAGACAGGGTCCCCTACGCAGTATTTT.

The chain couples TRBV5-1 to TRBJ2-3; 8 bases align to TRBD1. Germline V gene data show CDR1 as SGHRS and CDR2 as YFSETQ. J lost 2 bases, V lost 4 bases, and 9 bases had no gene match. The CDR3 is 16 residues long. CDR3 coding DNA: TGCGCCAGCAGCCGTACAGGGGGAACCCCCACAGATACGCAGTATTTT. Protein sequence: CASSRTGGTPTDTQYF.

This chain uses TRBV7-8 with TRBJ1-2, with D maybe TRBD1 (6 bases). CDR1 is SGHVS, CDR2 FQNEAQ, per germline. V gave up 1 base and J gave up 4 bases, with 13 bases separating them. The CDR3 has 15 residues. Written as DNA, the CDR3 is TGTGCCAGCAGCTTAGTGCAGGGGCAAGGCTATGGCTACACCTTC. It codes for CASSLVQGQGYGYTF.

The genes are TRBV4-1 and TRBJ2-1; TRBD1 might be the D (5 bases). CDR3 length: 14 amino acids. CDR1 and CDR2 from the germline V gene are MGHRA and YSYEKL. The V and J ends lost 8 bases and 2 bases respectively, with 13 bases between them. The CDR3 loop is CASSRQPAYNEQFF. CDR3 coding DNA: TGCGCCAGCTCAAGACAGCCCGCCTACAATGAGCAGTTCTTC.

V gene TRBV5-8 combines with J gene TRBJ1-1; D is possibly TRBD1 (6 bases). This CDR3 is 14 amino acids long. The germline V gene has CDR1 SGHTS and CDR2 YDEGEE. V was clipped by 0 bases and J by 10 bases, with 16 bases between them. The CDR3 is CASSLVSGAVPAFF. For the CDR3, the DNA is TGTGCCAGCAGCTTGGTGTCAGGGGCAGTTCCAGCTTTCTTT.

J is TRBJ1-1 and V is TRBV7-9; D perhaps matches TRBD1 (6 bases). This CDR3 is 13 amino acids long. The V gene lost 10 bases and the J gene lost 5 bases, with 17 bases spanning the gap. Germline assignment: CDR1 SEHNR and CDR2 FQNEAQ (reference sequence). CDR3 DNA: TGTGCCACGGCACAGGGTCCGCAGACTGAAGCTTTCTTT. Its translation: CATAQGPQTEAFF.

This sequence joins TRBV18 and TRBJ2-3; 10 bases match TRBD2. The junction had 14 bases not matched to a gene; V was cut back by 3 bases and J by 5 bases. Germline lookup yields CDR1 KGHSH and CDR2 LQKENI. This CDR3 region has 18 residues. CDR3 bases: TGTGCCAGCTCACCCGTACTAGCGGGGAAAAAAACACGAGATACGCAGTATTTT. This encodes CASSPVLAGKKTRDTQYF.

The CDR3 spells CASSIDRVGGYTF. The CDR3 region has the DNA TGTGCCAGTAGTATTGACAGGGTCGGTGGCTACACCTTC. The chain has TRBV19 and TRBJ1-2; the match to TRBD1 covers 7 bases. Germline V CDR1 and CDR2: LNHDA, SQIVND (reference sequence). This CDR3 spans 13 amino acids. Trimming removed 3 bases from V and 7 bases from J; junction bases left unmatched: 5.

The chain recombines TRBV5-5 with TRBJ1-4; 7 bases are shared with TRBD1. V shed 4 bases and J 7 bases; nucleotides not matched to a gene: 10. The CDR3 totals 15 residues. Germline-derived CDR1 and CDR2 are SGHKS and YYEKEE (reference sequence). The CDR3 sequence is CASSLPQGIAEKLFF. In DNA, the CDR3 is TGTGCCAGCAGCCTACCACAGGGGATCGCTGAAAAACTGTTTTTT. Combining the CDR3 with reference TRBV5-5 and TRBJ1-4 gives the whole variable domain DAGVTQSPTHLIKTRGQQVTLRCSPISGHKSVSWYQQVLGQGPQFIFQYYEKEERGRGNFPDRFSARQFPNYSSELNVNALLLGDSALYLCASSLPQGIAEKLFFGSGTQLSVL.

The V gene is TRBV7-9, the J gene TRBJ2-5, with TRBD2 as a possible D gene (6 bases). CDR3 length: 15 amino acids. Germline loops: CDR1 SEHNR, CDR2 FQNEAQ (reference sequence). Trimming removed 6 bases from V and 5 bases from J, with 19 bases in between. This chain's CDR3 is CASRPWDSQRETQYF. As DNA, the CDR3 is TGTGCCAGCAGACCTTGGGACTCCCAACGGGAGACCCAGTACTTC.

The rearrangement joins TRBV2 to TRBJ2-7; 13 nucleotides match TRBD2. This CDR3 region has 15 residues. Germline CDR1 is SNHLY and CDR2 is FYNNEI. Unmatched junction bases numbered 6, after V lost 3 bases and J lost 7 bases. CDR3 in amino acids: CASSDLLAGGMEQYF. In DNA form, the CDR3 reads TGTGCCAGCAGTGATCTACTAGCGGGAGGGATGGAGCAGTACTTC. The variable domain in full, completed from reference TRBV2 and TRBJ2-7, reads EPEVTQTPSHQVTQMGQEVILRCVPISNHLYFYWYRQILGQKVEFLVSFYNNEISEKSEIFDDQFSVERPDGSNFTLKIRSTKLEDSAMYFCASSDLLAGGMEQYFGPGTRLTVT.

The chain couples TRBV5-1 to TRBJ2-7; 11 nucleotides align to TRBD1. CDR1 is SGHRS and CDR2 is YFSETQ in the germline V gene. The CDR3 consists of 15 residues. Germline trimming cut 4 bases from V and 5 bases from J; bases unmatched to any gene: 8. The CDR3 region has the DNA TGCGCCAGCAGCGGAGCCGGGACAGGGGGTGACGAGCAGTACTTC. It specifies CASSGAGTGGDEQYF.